This is a list of T cell receptor beta chains from one sample in a study of T cell responses to AZD1222 COVID-19 vaccine. The table came from immunoSEQ multiplex PCR; TCRdb's copy has only in-frame clones and leaves some out. The table records 86,000 or so clones, more than 70% of them present only once. Specimen: peripheral blood, collected 28 days after the second AZD1222 dose. Source of these receptors: an adult who received the AZD1222 COVID-19 vaccine. Both conserved end residues are part of each CDR3. Fields, in order: D gene, V gene, CDR3 length, clone size, J gene, CDR3 protein, CDR3 DNA. D genes are given only for firm matches. A row's size may be missing; if present it is once, few, many or a size class.

-	TRBV28	15	few	TRBJ1-5	CALGGGLMNNQPQHF	TGTGCCCTTGGGGGAGGGCTGATGAACAATCAGCCCCAGCATTTT
-	TRBV7-2	14	-	TRBJ2-7	CASSPPGRPYEQYF	TGTGCCAGCAGCCCCCCGGGTCGCCCCTACGAGCAGTACTTC
-	TRBV9	12	-	TRBJ2-1	CASSALGDEQFF	TGTGCCAGCAGCGCCTTGGGCGATGAGCAGTTCTTC
-	TRBV23-1	11	-	TRBJ1-4	CASSLREKLFF	TGCGCCAGCAGTCTCCGTGAAAAACTGTTTTTT
TRBD2	TRBV23-1	16	-	TRBJ2-1	CASSPGTSGPYNEQFF	TGCGCCAGCAGTCCCGGGACTAGCGGACCCTACAATGAGCAGTTCTTC
-	TRBV5-8	16	-	TRBJ1-5	CASSLVGGTAYQPQHF	TGTGCCAGCAGCTTGGTTGGTGGGACCGCATATCAGCCCCAGCATTTT
TRBD1	TRBV28	14	-	TRBJ2-5	CASSLGGQGETQYF	TGTGCCAGCAGTTTAGGCGGACAGGGAGAGACCCAGTACTTC
TRBD2	TRBV28	17	-	TRBJ2-7	CASSSPSGGSQPYEQYF	TGTGCCAGCAGTTCACCTAGCGGGGGATCACAACCATACGAGCAGTACTTC
-	TRBV9	18	many	TRBJ1-2	CASSHGTRDGAFFDGYTF	TGTGCCAGCAGCCACGGGACGAGGGACGGAGCCTTTTTCGATGGCTACACCTTC
TRBD2	TRBV4-1	16	-	TRBJ2-7	CASSQEEGRASYEQYF	TGCGCCAGCAGCCAAGAAGAGGGGAGGGCCTCCTACGAGCAGTACTTC